This paragraph covers one T cell receptor beta chain sequence. What it recognizes is unknown. Trimming left V 6 bases short and J 0 bases short, with 21 bases between. The length of the CDR3 is 17 residues. CDR1 and CDR2 (germline): MNHEY, SMNVEV (reference sequence). CD45RO-negative, CCR7-selected cells formed the naive CD8 fraction, which excluded terminally differentiated effector memory CD45RA+ cells. Caucasian adults residing in Nashville, Tennessee made up all the donors. This entry belongs to a study of shared clonotypes between healthy human individuals. Background on the study: The cohort had two women and a few men, ages 18 to 49. Study findings and constraints: Generation probabilities were higher for clonotypes shared across all four sorted-subset donors than for unshared ones.

Method: immunoSEQ multiplex PCR; TCRdb's copy keeps in-frame clones and lacks some. The table has hundreds of thousands of clones, roughly 95% seen once. Sequencing was done on a sample of naive CD8+ T cells sorted from blood. The origin of this receptor is a woman under 40 in good health. The V call is TRBV27, the J call TRBJ2-7, with D tentatively TRBD1 or TRBD2 (5 bases each). The DNA of the CDR3 is TGTGCCAGCAGATCTAGAACTCGGGACGGCAACTCCTACGAGCAGTACTTC. Its translation: CASRSRTRDGNSYEQYF.